This T cell receptor (gamma chain) was identified in a study of Vδ1+ human thymocytes. Overall study results and limits: Many TRG clonotypes were shared between donors; TRD repertoires were essentially private. Thymic TRG and TRD repertoires appeared highly polyclonal, with Gaussian CDR3 length distributions. Unexpected Vdelta2 sequences could cause misinterpretation of bulk repertoire data. Around a fifth of thymic delta-chain sequences were Vdelta2, with few Vdelta3, unlike blood Vdelta1+ controls.

Looked up from germline, CDR1 is VINAFY and CDR2 is YDVSNSKD. This CDR3 is built from 12 residues. V shed 3 bases, J shed 7 bases, and the junction held 6 bases outside the gene matches. Extracted RNA was reverse transcribed into cDNA. Pooled V-gene forward primers with one constant-region reverse primer generated the CDR3 amplicons by multiplex PCR. TCRdb reanalysed the multiplex PCR reads via CATT. The data show 36,000 or so gamma-chain clones, with 20% to 25% seen just once and roughly 2% held by the top ten. After alphabeta T cell depletion, CD3+ Vdelta1+ Vdelta2- thymocytes were sorted. A word on this clone: Its cognate antigen is unknown.

The sample was Vdelta1+ gamma-delta thymocytes from the thymus. Subset of the sample: FACS-sorted CD3+ TCRalphabeta- TCRVdelta1+ TCRVdelta2- thymocytes. V usage is TRGV5 and J usage is TRGJ1 or TRGJ2. This clonotype originated in a girl less than two years old who had congenital heart surgery. CDR3 residues: CATWDGLYKKLF. As DNA, the CDR3 is TGTGCCACCTGGGACGGCTTATATAAGAAACTCTTT.